The clone carrying this TCR beta chain was observed a handful of times. Its antigen remains unidentified. One entry per CDR3 protein results from TCRdb running MiXCR on the 5' RACE reads. The sample carries roughly 190,000 distinct CDR3 sequences, roughly a tenth recorded once. These data are taken from a study of T-cell memory formation after mild COVID-19. Broader study findings: Pre-infection memory already had some responding clones, implying cross-reactive memory joined. Day 15 to 85 contractors were CD4/CD8 balanced; later expanders leaned CD4+.

Input material: PBMCs or a T cell subset sorted from them (not recorded which). This TCR was sampled from a man aged 18 to 35 who had mild COVID-19 (a few samples of this study predate the infection). Cell type and time point are not known.

CDR3 residues: CASSLSRGWADTQYF. The CDR3 coding sequence is TGTGCCAGCAGCTTGAGCAGGGGGTGGGCAGATACGCAGTATTTT. The V and J genes are TRBV5-5 and TRBJ2-3; the match to TRBD1 covers 7 bases. The CDR3 is 15 residues long. Germline trimming cut 1 base from V and 4 bases from J; bases unmatched to any gene: 6. Germline values: CDR1 SGHKS, CDR2 YYEKEE (reference sequence).